This is a list of T cell receptor beta chains from one sample in a study of graft-versus-host responses after intestinal transplantation. This table comes from immunoSEQ multiplex PCR, and its TCRdb copy is limited to in-frame clones, with some not included. Altogether around 13,000 clones are present, approximately 94% being singletons, with the ten largest covering approximately 4.8%. Specimen: PBMCs, collected 1032 days after intestinal transplantation. These receptor sequences come from a human patient who received an intestinal transplant, so some T cells may come from the graft donor. Both conserved end residues are part of each CDR3. Each record gives: V gene, CDR3 length, D gene, J gene, CDR3 DNA, CDR3 protein. The D gene is left open where the match is weak.

>TRBV9|15|TRBD1|TRBJ2-5
TGTGCCAGCAGCCCAGGACAGGGGACAGGAGAGACCCAGTACTTC
CASSPGQGTGETQYF
>TRBV7-7|16|.|TRBJ2-2
TGTGCTAGCAGCTTAGAGTGGGGCCCGAGGGCCGGGGAGCTGTTTTTT
CASSLEWGPRAGELFF
>TRBV9|11|.|TRBJ1-6
TGTGCCAGCACCCGGAATTCACCCCTCCACTTT
CASTRNSPLHF
>TRBV15|13|.|TRBJ1-1
TGTGCCACCAGCAGAGATCGTGGTTCTGAAGCTTTCTTT
CATSRDRGSEAFF
>TRBV6-4|15|TRBD2|TRBJ2-1
TGTGCCAGCAGTAGGACTAGCGGCTCCTACAATGAGCAGTTCTTC
CASSRTSGSYNEQFF
>TRBV6-5|13|.|TRBJ1-1
TGTGCCAGCAGTTGGGGGGGCACTACTGAAGCTTTCTTT
CASSWGGTTEAFF
>TRBV6-4|16|TRBD2|TRBJ2-7
TGTGCCAGCAGTGAGGTCGGCGGGGGGTCGGTGTACGAGCAGTACTTC
CASSEVGGGSVYEQYF
>TRBV5-6|15|.|TRBJ1-6
TGTGCCAGCAGCTTATTGTCCCTCGATGAGTCACCCCTCCACTTT
CASSLLSLDESPLHF
>TRBV4-1|12|.|TRBJ1-2
TGCGCCAGCAGCGGAGTAGGGAATGGCTACACCTTC
CASSGVGNGYTF
>TRBV5-1|14|.|TRBJ1-3
TGCGCCAGCAGCTTGGCAGGGACAGGAAACACCATATATTTT
CASSLAGTGNTIYF
>TRBV6-5|14|TRBD1|TRBJ1-1
TGTGCCAGCAGGCCCACAGGGGGGAACACTGAAGCTTTCTTT
CASRPTGGNTEAFF
>TRBV10-1|15|TRBD2|TRBJ2-3
TGCGCCAGCAGTGAGGGTAGCGGGGATGTGGATACGCAGTATTTT
CASSEGSGDVDTQYF
>TRBV5-1|15|.|TRBJ2-1
TGCGCCAGCAGCTTGGATGGGGGATCCTACAATGAGCAGTTCTTC
CASSLDGGSYNEQFF
>TRBV15|14|TRBD1|TRBJ1-1
TGTGCCACCAGCACGCGACAGGGTGTATCTGTGGCTTTCTTT
CATSTRQGVSVAFF
>TRBV10-3|15|.|TRBJ1-1
TGTGCCATCAGTGAGAATGAGGGGTCCCGCACTGAAGCTTTCTTT
CAISENEGSRTEAFF
>TRBV5-4|14|TRBD2|TRBJ2-7
TGTGCCAGCAGCTTCCCTAGCGGAACCTACGAGCAGTACTTC
CASSFPSGTYEQYF
>TRBV11-2|15|TRBD1|TRBJ1-2
TGTGCCAGCAGCTTAGCGAGGGGGCGCGCCTATGGCTACACCTTC
CASSLARGRAYGYTF
>TRBV4-1|12|.|TRBJ2-3
TGCGCCAGCAGCCAAGTGCAAGATACGCAGTATTTT
CASSQVQDTQYF
>TRBV12-5|15|.|TRBJ2-3
TGTGCTAGTGGTTTGGCGGGCCAAAGCACAGATACGCAGTATTTT
CASGLAGQSTDTQYF
>TRBV6-1|11|.|TRBJ2-7
TGTGCCAGCAGACAGGATTACGAGCAGTACTTC
CASRQDYEQYF
>TRBV6-5|11|.|TRBJ1-2
TGTGCCAGCAGTTACGGGCAGGGCTACACCTTC
CASSYGQGYTF
>TRBV18|13|.|TRBJ2-5
TGTGCCAGCTCACCAACCGGCCCGGAGGCCCAGTACTTC
CASSPTGPEAQYF
>TRBV5-1|14|.|TRBJ1-1
TGCGCCAGCAGCGCGGGCTCCATGAACACTGAAGCTTTCTTT
CASSAGSMNTEAFF